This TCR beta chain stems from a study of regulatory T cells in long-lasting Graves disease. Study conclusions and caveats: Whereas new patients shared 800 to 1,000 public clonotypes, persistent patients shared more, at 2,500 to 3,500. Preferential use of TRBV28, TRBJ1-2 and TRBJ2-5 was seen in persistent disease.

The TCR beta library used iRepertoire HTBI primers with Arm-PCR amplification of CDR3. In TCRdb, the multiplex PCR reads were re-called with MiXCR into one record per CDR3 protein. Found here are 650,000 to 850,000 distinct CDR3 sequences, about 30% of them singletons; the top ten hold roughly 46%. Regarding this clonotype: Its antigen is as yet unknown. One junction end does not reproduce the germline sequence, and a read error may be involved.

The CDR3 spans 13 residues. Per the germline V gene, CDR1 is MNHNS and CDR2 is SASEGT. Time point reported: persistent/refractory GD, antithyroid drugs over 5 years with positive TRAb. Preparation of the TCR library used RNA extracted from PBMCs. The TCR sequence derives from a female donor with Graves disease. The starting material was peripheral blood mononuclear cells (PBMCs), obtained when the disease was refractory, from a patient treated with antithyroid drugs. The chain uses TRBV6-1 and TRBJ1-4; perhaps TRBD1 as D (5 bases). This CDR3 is CASSEAIGAPDHF. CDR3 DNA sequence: TGTGCCAGCAGTGAAGCTATCGGGGCACCCGACCATTTT.